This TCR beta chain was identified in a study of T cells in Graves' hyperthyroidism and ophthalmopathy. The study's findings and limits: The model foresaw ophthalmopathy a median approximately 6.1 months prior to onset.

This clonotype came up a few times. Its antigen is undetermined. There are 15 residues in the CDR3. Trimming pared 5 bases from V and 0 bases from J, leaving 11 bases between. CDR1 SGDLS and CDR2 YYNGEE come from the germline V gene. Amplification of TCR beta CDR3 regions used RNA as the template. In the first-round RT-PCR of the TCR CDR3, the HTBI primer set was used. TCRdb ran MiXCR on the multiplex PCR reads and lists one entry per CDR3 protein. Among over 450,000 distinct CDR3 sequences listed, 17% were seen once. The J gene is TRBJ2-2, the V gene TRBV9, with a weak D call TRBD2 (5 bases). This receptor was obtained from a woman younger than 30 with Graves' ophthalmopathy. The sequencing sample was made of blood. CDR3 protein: CASRRAEANTGELFF. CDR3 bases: TGTGCCAGCAGGCGAGCGGAAGCGAACACCGGGGAGCTGTTTTTT.